These 20 T cell receptor beta chains came from one sample sequenced in a study of regulatory T cells in long-lasting Graves disease. Noted time point: newly diagnosed GD, antithyroid drugs for less than 3 months. PBMCs provided the RNA from which the TCR library was made. In building TCR beta libraries, iRepertoire HTBI primers were used together with Arm-PCR of CDR3 regions. TCRdb re-analysed the multiplex PCR reads in MiXCR, keeping a single row per CDR3 protein. The top ten hold approximately 17% of the sample, which has 350,000 to 450,000 distinct CDR3 sequences, approximately 12% seen once. The data also belong to a second study, concerning T cells in Graves' hyperthyroidism and ophthalmopathy.

This sample comprised peripheral blood mononuclear cells (PBMCs), obtained at new diagnosis, from a patient treated with antithyroid drugs. The origin of the receptors is a woman between 18 and 29 years old with Graves disease.

This clonotype was seen repeatedly, ten times or more. A much larger clone differs by one base, so this may be a read error. This rearrangement joins TRBV12-3 or TRBV12-4 to TRBJ2-2, with D possibly matching TRBD1 (5 bases). The CDR3 totals 18 residues. The V and J ends lost 6 bases and 0 bases respectively, with 20 bases between them. CDR3 amino acids: CASRKYHRLHANTGELFF. As DNA, the CDR3 is TGTGCCAGCAGAAAATACCACAGGTTACACGCGAACACCGGGGAGCTGTTTTTT.

This clonotype was counted many times. The chain is built from TRBV20-1 and TRBJ1-5, with D maybe TRBD1 (6 bases). The CDR3 has 15 residues. The V end was cut by 0 bases, the J end by 3 bases, with 12 bases between. CDR1 DFQATT and CDR2 SNEGSKA come from the germline V gene (reference sequence). The CDR3 sequence is CSARDLGQTNQPQHF. The CDR3 nucleotides are TGCAGTGCTAGAGATCTCGGACAGACCAATCAGCCCCAGCATTTT.

In its sample, this clonotype was seen a few times. The chain links TRBV6-5 to TRBJ1-2; 11 nucleotides agree with TRBD1. The V segment lost 0 bases and the J segment 0 bases; nucleotides outside the gene matches: 3. Germline V gene data show CDR1 as MNHEY and CDR2 as SVGAGI. This CDR3 region has 17 residues. The CDR3 DNA reads TGTGCCAGCAGTTACTCGGGACAGGGGGTCTCTAACTATGGCTACACCTTC. Translating gives CASSYSGQGVSNYGYTF.

This clonotype was seen at least ten times. This sequence joins TRBV20-1 and TRBJ1-6, with TRBD1 identical over 9 bases. This CDR3 has 14 amino acids. From germline, CDR1 is DFQATT and CDR2 SNEGSKA (reference sequence). CDR3 bases: TGCAGCGCAGGGGGGACAGGGCCGTATTCACCCCTCCACTTT. Translated, it gives CSAGGTGPYSPLHF.

This clonotype occurred many times. The genes are TRBV5-6 and TRBJ2-1; D is perhaps TRBD2 (5 bases). The CDR3 extends over 14 amino acids. Germline loops: CDR1 SGHDT, CDR2 YYEEEE. Trimming stripped 4 bases from V and 8 bases from J, with 16 bases between. The CDR3 sequence is CASSNREGRYEQFF. The DNA for the CDR3 is TGTGCCAGCAGCAACCGAGAGGGTCGATATGAGCAGTTCTTC.

The sample holds a few counts of this clonotype. The chain joins TRBV12-3 or TRBV12-4 to TRBJ2-1; no firm D call. The length of the CDR3 is 14 residues. V was cut by 8 bases and J by 2 bases, with 13 bases left in between. The CDR3 here is CASVEAWAYNEQFF. CDR3 coding DNA: TGTGCCAGCGTTGAGGCCTGGGCCTACAATGAGCAGTTCTTC.

The chain combines TRBV6-1 with TRBJ1-5; 8 positions match TRBD1. The germline CDR1 and CDR2 sequences are MNHNS and SASEGT. The CDR3 loop spans 17 amino acids. J lost 0 bases, V lost 6 bases, and 10 bases had no gene match. The chain's CDR3 is CASRLDRGLYSNQPQHF. CDR3 nucleotides: TGTGCCAGCAGACTCGACAGGGGCCTCTATAGCAATCAGCCCCAGCATTTT.

This clonotype occurred a few times. The chain combines TRBV12-3 or TRBV12-4 with TRBJ1-1, with D unclear. The CDR3 loop spans 13 amino acids. V was shortened by 3 bases and J by 3 bases, with 8 bases between the two germline ends. The CDR3 sequence is CASSFVGYTEAFF. CDR3 nucleotide sequence: TGTGCCAGCAGTTTTGTGGGGTACACTGAAGCTTTCTTT.

This clonotype appeared a few times. The rearrangement joins TRBV24-1 to TRBJ1-5, with TRBD1 identical over 8 bases. The V gene's germline CDR1 is KGHDR and CDR2 SFDVKD. V lost 9 bases and J lost 4; bases outside the gene matches: 13. The CDR3 is 16 residues long. The CDR3, as DNA: TGTGCCACCCAAATCGCAGGGGGCCTCCCGAATCAGCCCCAGCATTTT. Protein sequence: CATQIAGGLPNQPQHF.

The gene calls are TRBV18 and TRBJ1-4; no clear D. The CDR3 length is 16 residues. CDR1 is KGHSH, CDR2 LQKENI, per germline. With 3 bases removed from V and 11 bases from J, the gap between germline ends came to 22 bases. The CDR3: CASSPTSVGRNRKLFF. The CDR3 region has the DNA TGTGCCAGCTCACCTACTAGTGTCGGACGAAATCGGAAACTGTTTTTT. The full variable domain, its missing parts supplied by reference TRBV18 and TRBJ1-4, is NAGVMQNPRHLVRRRGQEARLRCSPMKGHSHVYWYRQLPEEGLKFMVYLQKENIIDESGMPKERFSAEFPKEGPSILRIQQVVRGDSAAYFCASSPTSVGRNRKLFFGSGTQLSVL.

At least ten counts were recorded for this clonotype. The chain recombines TRBV20-1 with TRBJ2-1, with 10 bases fitting TRBD2. Germline trimming cut 5 bases from V and 5 bases from J; bases unmatched to any gene: 12. Germline-derived CDR1 and CDR2 are DFQATT and SNEGSKA (reference sequence). CDR3 size: 16 residues. DNA for the CDR3: TGCAGTGCTGGGGGACTAGCGACTGTCCCTGACAATGAGCAGTTCTTC. Protein sequence: CSAGGLATVPDNEQFF.

This clonotype was seen many times. This rearrangement joins TRBV27 to TRBJ2-3; 8 positions match TRBD2. Germline V lookup: CDR1 MNHEY, CDR2 SMNVEV (reference sequence). The V segment lost 5 bases and the J segment 2 bases; nucleotides outside the gene matches: 9. The CDR3 covers 16 residues. CDR3 region: CASSVGLVSPTDTQYF. As DNA, the CDR3 is TGTGCCAGCAGTGTGGGACTAGTTAGTCCCACAGATACGCAGTATTTT.

This clonotype occurred many times. V and J are TRBV29-1 and TRBJ1-2, with D perhaps TRBD1 (6 bases). There are 14 residues in the CDR3. Germline V lookup: CDR1 SQVTM, CDR2 ANQGSEA. V was shortened by 5 bases and J by 2 bases, with 15 bases between the two germline ends. CDR3 DNA: TGCAGCGTTCAACAGGGATTAGGAAACTATGGCTACACCTTC. Translation gives CSVQQGLGNYGYTF.

Comments on this clonotype: It may be a read error: a sequence one base away is much more abundant. The chain recombines TRBV5-5 with TRBJ1-4, with TRBD1 as a possible D gene (6 bases). The CDR3 length is 14 residues. CDR1 SGHKS and CDR2 YYEKEE come from the germline V gene (reference sequence). The CDR3 sequence: CVSMWGAGDEKLFF. The CDR3 region has the DNA TGTGTCAGCATGTGGGGGGCTGGAGATGAAAAACTGTTTTTT.

This clonotype was detected many times. J is TRBJ2-5 and V is TRBV6-2 or TRBV6-3, with D tentatively TRBD2 (5 bases). Germline V gene sequence: CDR1 MNHEY, CDR2 SVGEGT. The CDR3 is 16 residues long. V was shortened by 3 bases and J by 4 bases, with 18 bases between the two germline ends. CDR3 protein: CASSYGWLAGGETQYF. The CDR3 DNA is TGTGCCAGCAGTTATGGTTGGCTAGCTGGAGGAGAGACCCAGTACTTC.

This clonotype occurred many times. J is TRBJ2-2 and V is TRBV7-9, with D unresolved. Trimming removed 0 bases from V and 5 bases from J, with 4 bases in between. The CDR3 loop spans 13 amino acids. Germline CDR1 is SEHNR and CDR2 is FQNEAQ (reference sequence). Here the CDR3 reads CASSLAGTGELFF. In nucleotides, the CDR3 is TGTGCCAGCAGCTTAGCGGGAACCGGGGAGCTGTTTTTT.

This clonotype was recorded at least ten times. V is TRBV15 and J is TRBJ1-2, with D unresolved. The CDR3 consists of 15 residues. CDR1 and CDR2 from the germline V gene are LNHNV and YYDKDF (reference sequence). Trimming shortened V by 0 bases and J by 0 bases, and 8 bases separated the two germline ends. The CDR3: CATSRDHVANYGYTF. The CDR3, as DNA: TGTGCCACCAGCAGAGATCACGTAGCTAACTATGGCTACACCTTC.

In this sample, this clonotype turned up many times. The chain employs TRBV6-2 or TRBV6-3 and TRBJ2-5; TRBD1 might be the D (6 bases). The V gene's germline CDR1 is MNHEY and CDR2 SVGEGT. The CDR3 covers 15 residues. V lost 2 bases and J lost 2, with 12 bases in between. The CDR3 reads CASSYPTGTQETQYF. The CDR3, as DNA: TGTGCCAGCAGTTACCCAACAGGGACGCAAGAGACCCAGTACTTC.

This clonotype has at least ten counts. The V call is TRBV7-8, the J call TRBJ2-5; the match to TRBD1 covers 7 bases. Losses at the gene ends were 1 base for V and 4 bases for J; bases not matched to a gene: 9. CDR3 length: 16 amino acids. Per the germline V gene, CDR1 is SGHVS and CDR2 is FQNEAQ. In nucleotides, the CDR3 is TGTGCCAGCAGCTTAGTCCGGGCAGGGGGTGTAGAGACCCAGTACTTC. Translated, it gives CASSLVRAGGVETQYF.

Remarks on this clonotype: A far larger clone differs by one base, so this is likely a read error. This sequence joins TRBV11-2 and TRBJ1-2, with TRBD1 identical over 7 bases. V dropped 5 bases and J dropped 10; count of bases not matched to a gene: 13. This CDR3 comprises 14 residues. Per germline, CDR1 SGHAT and CDR2 FQNNGV. CDR3 region: CASSPTGNMDDYTF. The CDR3 DNA reads as TGTGCCAGCAGCCCGACAGGGAATATGGATGACTACACCTTC.